This T cell receptor beta chain comes out of a study of T cell responses to AZD1222 COVID-19 vaccine. Study-wide points: The donors showed a predominance of white British ancestry and of females, with possible underestimation of clonal diversity. Among spike-specific TCRs, nearly half reportedly target unmutated variant regions.

Worth noting for this clone: As yet, its antigen is unknown. Other nucleotide sequences from this sample produce the same CDR3.

The protocol was immunoSEQ multiplex PCR, while the TCRdb copy is restricted to in-frame clones and leaves out a portion. The top ten hold approximately 14% of the sample, which has over 45,000 clones, 70% to 90% seen once. There are 13 residues in the CDR3. The germline V gene has CDR1 SGHRS and CDR2 YFSETQ. V dropped 0 bases and J dropped 1 base, with 2 bases sitting between them. V gene TRBV5-1 combines with J gene TRBJ1-5; no definite D call. Sequenced material: peripheral blood, taken 28 days after the second AZD1222 dose. The source of this sequence is an adult who received the AZD1222 COVID-19 vaccine. The CDR3 region has the DNA TGCGCCAGCAGCTTGGACAGCAATCAGCCCCAGCATTTT. The encoded protein is CASSLDSNQPQHF.